The 20 T cell receptor beta chains given below trace back to one sample, sequenced in a study of shared clonotypes between healthy human individuals. Naive-designated CD8 cells lacked CD45RO, were positively enriched for CCR7, and omitted terminally differentiated effector memory CD45RA+ cells. The method was immunoSEQ multiplex PCR; TCRdb's version includes in-frame clones alone and lacks a portion of them. The table shows fewer than 800,000 clones, with 92% occurring only once. The source material was naive CD8+ T cells sorted from blood. These receptors were collected from a man aged 30 to 39 in good health.

V usage is TRBV5-6 and J usage is TRBJ2-7; D unclear. The V gene lost 0 bases and the J gene lost 2 bases, with 3 bases spanning the gap. Germline V lookup: CDR1 SGHDT, CDR2 YYEEEE. The CDR3 sequence is 12 residues long. CDR3 nucleotides: TGTGCCAGCAGCTTGGAAACCTACGAGCAGTACTTC. Residues: CASSLETYEQYF.

The V gene is TRBV7-9, the J gene TRBJ2-7, with 15 bases matching TRBD2. The germline gives CDR1 SEHNR, CDR2 FQNEAQ (reference sequence). Germline trimming cut 5 bases from V and 3 bases from J; bases unmatched to any gene: 8. The CDR3 extends over 17 amino acids. The CDR3 is CASSPTGTSGRYYEQYF. In DNA, the CDR3 is TGTGCCAGCAGCCCGACCGGGACTAGCGGGAGGTACTACGAGCAGTACTTC.

The table lists this clone with a count of one. The V and J genes are TRBV28 and TRBJ2-1, with 7 nucleotides matching TRBD1. The CDR3 runs 16 residues. Germline trimming cut 3 bases from V and 4 bases from J; bases unmatched to any gene: 9. Germline lookup yields CDR1 MDHEN and CDR2 SYDVKM. CDR3 nucleotides: TGTGCCAGCAGTTTGCTGACCCGGGACAGTTACAATGAGCAGTTCTTC. Translated: CASSLLTRDSYNEQFF.

The gene calls are TRBV19 and TRBJ2-1; 8 bases match TRBD2. Looked up from germline, CDR1 is LNHDA and CDR2 is SQIVND (reference sequence). The CDR3 has 13 amino acids. After removal of 9 bases from V and 4 bases from J, the junction contained 5 bases not matched to a gene. CDR3 residues: CASGRGSYNEQFF. The CDR3 nucleotides are TGTGCCAGCGGGAGGGGGTCTTACAATGAGCAGTTCTTC. Supplemented by reference TRBV19 and TRBJ2-1, the full variable domain reads DGGITQSPKYLFRKEGQNVTLSCEQNLNHDAMYWYRQDPGQGLRLIYYSQIVNDFQKGDIAEGYSVSREKKESFPLTVTSAQKNPTAFYLCASGRGSYNEQFFGPGTRLTVL.

The rearrangement joins TRBV27 to TRBJ2-3, with TRBD1 as a possible D gene (6 bases). Germline V gene sequence: CDR1 MNHEY, CDR2 SMNVEV (reference sequence). CDR3 length: 16 residues. V shed 3 bases and J shed 0 bases, with 13 bases lying between them. The CDR3 DNA follows: TGTGCCAGCAGTTTGGACAGCCATGCTAGCACAGATACGCAGTATTTT. Translation gives CASSLDSHASTDTQYF.

This chain links TRBV11-2 with TRBJ2-7; D gene unclear. Germline values: CDR1 SGHAT, CDR2 FQNNGV. This CDR3 has 14 residues. V was cut by 6 bases and J by 2 bases, with 14 bases left in between. The CDR3 DNA is TGTGCCAGCAGAGTTTTGGAGTCCGCCTACGAGCAGTACTTC. Translation gives CASRVLESAYEQYF.

V usage is TRBV10-2 and J usage is TRBJ1-1; no clear D. Trimming left V 3 bases short and J 3 bases short, with 8 bases between. Germline lookup yields CDR1 WSHSY and CDR2 SAAADI. This CDR3 has 13 amino acids. Here the CDR3 reads CASSEIGDTEAFF. Written as DNA, the CDR3 is TGCGCCAGCAGTGAAATTGGGGACACTGAAGCTTTCTTT.

The chain has TRBV5-4 and TRBJ2-7; D may correspond to TRBD1 or TRBD2 (5 bases each). The germline gives CDR1 SGHNT, CDR2 YYREEE (reference sequence). The V end lost 6 bases, the J end lost 3 bases, and 13 bases lay between the germline ends. This CDR3 comprises 13 residues. This CDR3 is CASTAMGVYEQYF. CDR3 sequence (DNA): TGTGCCAGCACCGCGATGGGGGTCTACGAGCAGTACTTC.

V is TRBV25-1 and J is TRBJ1-1; possible D gene TRBD1, 5 bases. The CDR3 spans 16 residues. From germline, CDR1 is MGHDK and CDR2 SYGVNS. Trimming removed 5 bases at V and 0 bases at J, with 16 bases between. The CDR3 reads CASSPTGGPVNTEAFF. The CDR3 DNA reads TGTGCCAGCAGTCCAACCGGGGGACCTGTGAACACTGAAGCTTTCTTT. The whole variable domain, remainder taken from reference TRBV25-1 and TRBJ1-1, is EADIYQTPRYLVIGTGKKITLECSQTMGHDKMYWYQQDPGMELHLIHYSYGVNSTEKGDLSSESTVSRIRTEHFPLTLESARPSHTSQYLCASSPTGGPVNTEAFFGQGTRLTVV.

The chain has TRBV4-1 and TRBJ2-7; D is ambiguous. The CDR3 loop spans 15 amino acids. V lost 1 base, J lost 2 bases, and 12 bases lay in between. Germline lookup yields CDR1 MGHRA and CDR2 YSYEKL. The CDR3 loop is CASSQVSANPYEQYF. The CDR3, as DNA: TGCGCCAGCAGCCAAGTAAGCGCGAACCCCTACGAGCAGTACTTC.

This clone was detected a few times. The CDR3 loop is CASNPGDYEQYF. The CDR3 DNA reads as TGTGCCAGCAACCCGGGAGACTACGAGCAGTACTTC. The genes are TRBV6-1 and TRBJ2-7, with D possibly matching TRBD2 (6 bases). The length of the CDR3 is 12 residues. Germline loops: CDR1 MNHNS, CDR2 SASEGT. The V end was cut by 7 bases, the J end by 3 bases, with 10 bases between.

On this clone: A much bigger clone sits one base away, suggesting this may be a read error. Different DNA sequences within this sample yield the same CDR3. The chain recombines TRBV28 with TRBJ2-1; D unresolved. The ends were cut back, 5 bases at V and 4 bases at J, with 3 bases in the middle. The length of the CDR3 is 11 residues. Germline V gene data show CDR1 as MDHEN and CDR2 as SYDVKM. CDR3 DNA sequence: TGTGCCAGCAGTCCTTACAATGAGCAGTTCTTC. Its translation: CASSPYNEQFF.

V and J are TRBV7-9 and TRBJ1-1; 7 bases agree with TRBD1. The J segment lost 3 bases and the V segment lost 6 bases, leaving 7 bases of the junction unmatched. The V gene's germline CDR1 is SEHNR and CDR2 FQNEAQ (reference sequence). This CDR3 spans 14 amino acids. CDR3 sequence (DNA): TGTGCCAGCAGAACAGGGGAATTGGACACTGAAGCTTTCTTT. Protein: CASRTGELDTEAFF.

On this clone itself: Other DNA sequences in the sample encode the same CDR3. This rearrangement joins TRBV7-9 to TRBJ2-7; 8 bases line up with TRBD2. The trim removed 6 bases at V and 4 bases at J, leaving 8 bases unmatched. The CDR3 is made up of 14 amino acids. In germline, CDR1 is SEHNR, CDR2 FQNEAQ (reference sequence). The CDR3 DNA is TGTGCCAGCAGTTCCGGGACTAGAGGATACGAGCAGTACTTC. It yields the protein CASSSGTRGYEQYF.

V usage is TRBV6-5 and J usage is TRBJ1-2, with D perhaps matching TRBD1 (5 bases). This CDR3 has 15 amino acids. CDR1 is MNHEY, CDR2 SVGAGI, per germline. Trimming took 6 bases from V and 2 from J, leaving 16 bases between them. CDR3 in amino acids: CASSPIGTENYGYTF. As DNA, the CDR3 is TGTGCCAGCAGCCCTATAGGGACGGAGAACTATGGCTACACCTTC.

Regarding this clone: The junction departs from the called germline gene at one end, perhaps through a read error. The rearrangement joins TRBV5-4 to TRBJ2-1, with D possibly matching TRBD2 (5 bases). This CDR3 comprises 15 residues. Germline lookup yields CDR1 SGHNT and CDR2 YYREEE (reference sequence). The CDR3 region is CASSQEFLGVHEQFF. CDR3 DNA sequence: TGCGCCAGCAGCCAAGAGTTCTTGGGAGTCCATGAGCAGTTCTTC.

This chain links TRBV5-1 with TRBJ2-7; 8 positions agree with TRBD2. V lost 5 bases and J lost 4; bases outside the gene matches: 11. CDR1 is SGHRS and CDR2 is YFSETQ in the germline V gene. The CDR3 covers 15 residues. The CDR3 bases are TGCGCCAGCAGTCTTACTAGCGGTAGTTTTTACGAGCAGTACTTC. Protein product: CASSLTSGSFYEQYF.

The chain joins TRBV9 to TRBJ1-4; TRBD1 agrees at 8 bases. V dropped 6 bases and J dropped 4; count of bases not matched to a gene: 17. From germline, CDR1 is SGDLS and CDR2 YYNGEE. The CDR3 loop spans 18 amino acids. CDR3 DNA: TGTGCCAGCAACAGGGGGGACGGTGCAGTAACCCTTAATGAAAAACTGTTTTTT. Its translation: CASNRGDGAVTLNEKLFF.

This clone has a single count. The genes are TRBV6-1 and TRBJ2-1; 9 bases match TRBD2. The CDR3 loop spans 18 amino acids. Germline V lookup: CDR1 MNHNS, CDR2 SASEGT. After removal of 3 bases from V and 7 bases from J, the junction contained 16 bases not matched to a gene. For the CDR3, the DNA is TGTGCCAGCAGTGAGTTCAGTCGAGGGACTAGCCGAAAGAATGAGCAGTTCTTC. As protein: CASSEFSRGTSRKNEQFF.

The chain has TRBV7-8 and TRBJ1-1; no clear D. In germline, CDR1 is SGHVS, CDR2 FQNEAQ. The CDR3 totals 14 residues. V lost 2 bases and J lost 0, with 7 bases in between. The CDR3 spells CASSLTEVNTEAFF. As DNA, the CDR3 is TGTGCCAGCAGCTTAACTGAGGTGAACACTGAAGCTTTCTTT.